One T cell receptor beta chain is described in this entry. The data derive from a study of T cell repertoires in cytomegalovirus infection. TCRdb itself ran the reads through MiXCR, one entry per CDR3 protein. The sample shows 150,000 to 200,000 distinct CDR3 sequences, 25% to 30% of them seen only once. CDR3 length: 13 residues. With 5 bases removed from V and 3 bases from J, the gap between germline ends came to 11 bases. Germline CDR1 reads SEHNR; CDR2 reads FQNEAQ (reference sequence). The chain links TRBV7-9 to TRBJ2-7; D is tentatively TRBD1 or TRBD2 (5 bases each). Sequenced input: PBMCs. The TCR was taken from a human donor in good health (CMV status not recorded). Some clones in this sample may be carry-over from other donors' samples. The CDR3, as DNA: TGTGCCAGCAGCCGGGACCAGAACTACGAGCAGTACTTC. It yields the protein CASSRDQNYEQYF.